Presented here are 3 T cell receptor beta chains from one specimen sequenced in a study of CD8+ T cells in alopecia areata. Sequencing used cDNA as its template, made by extracting RNA and reverse transcribing it. TCRdb's copy holds only in-frame clones and misses some; the assay was immunoSEQ multiplex PCR. The repertoire holds about 110,000 clones, with 59% as singletons. Specimen: CD8+ T cells sorted from blood. These receptors were collected from a human donor in good health.

V gene TRBV5-6 combines with J gene TRBJ1-2; D gene unclear. Trimming left V 4 bases short and J 12 bases short, with 16 bases between. The CDR3 is made up of 12 amino acids. The germline V gene encodes CDR1 SGHDT and CDR2 YYEEEE. CDR3 loop: CASSNVDSTNTF. The CDR3 DNA follows: TGTGCCAGCAGCAACGTGGACTCTACAAACACCTTC.

This sequence joins TRBV29-1 and TRBJ2-7, with 7 positions matching TRBD1. The CDR3 covers 14 residues. The V gene end was trimmed by 1 base and the J gene end by 0 bases; junction bases not matched to a gene: 3. The germline V gene has CDR1 SQVTM and CDR2 ANQGSEA. The CDR3 here is CSVEGTGSSYEQYF. The DNA for the CDR3 is TGCAGCGTTGAAGGGACAGGAAGCTCCTACGAGCAGTACTTC.

The V gene is TRBV30, the J gene TRBJ1-5; TRBD1 aligns across 9 bases. Germline V gene lookup returns CDR1 GTSNPN and CDR2 SVGIG (reference sequence). Trimming took 0 bases from V and 6 from J; bases not matched to a gene: 9. This CDR3 comprises 16 residues. Here the CDR3 DNA reads TGTGCCTGGAGTGTAAAGGGACAGGGTGTGGGTCAGCCCCAGCATTTT. As protein: CAWSVKGQGVGQPQHF.